The subject of this entry is one TCR beta chain. These data belong to a study of blood T cell repertoires in COVID-19. Looking at the study overall: Acute and convalescent COVID-19 samples came from the United States, Italy and Spain. From T cells, B-cell-depleted T cells, or PBMCs came the material, which was cDNA or gDNA.

Looked up from germline, CDR1 is SQVTM and CDR2 is ANQGSEA. Trimming pared 2 bases from V and 8 bases from J, leaving 12 bases between. This CDR3 contains 12 residues. How the authors handled the data: Amplification of reference gene primers was used by the study to estimate nucleated cell counts. Clones were read by immunoSEQ multiplex PCR, and TCRdb kept only the in-frame ones, dropping some. D and trimming were read from the DNA, whereas the V and J calls and clone size are those reported in that table. The sample shows 300,000 to 450,000 clones, approximately 77% of them seen only once. Sequences were obtained from peripheral blood. This chain joins TRBV29-1 and TRBJ1-2; no clear D gene. The TCR sequence derives from a human donor with acute or convalescent COVID-19. The donor label of this sample is uncertain. The CDR3 loop reads CSVESPGGGYTF. The CDR3 DNA is TGCAGCGTTGAAAGCCCTGGAGGAGGCTACACCTTC.